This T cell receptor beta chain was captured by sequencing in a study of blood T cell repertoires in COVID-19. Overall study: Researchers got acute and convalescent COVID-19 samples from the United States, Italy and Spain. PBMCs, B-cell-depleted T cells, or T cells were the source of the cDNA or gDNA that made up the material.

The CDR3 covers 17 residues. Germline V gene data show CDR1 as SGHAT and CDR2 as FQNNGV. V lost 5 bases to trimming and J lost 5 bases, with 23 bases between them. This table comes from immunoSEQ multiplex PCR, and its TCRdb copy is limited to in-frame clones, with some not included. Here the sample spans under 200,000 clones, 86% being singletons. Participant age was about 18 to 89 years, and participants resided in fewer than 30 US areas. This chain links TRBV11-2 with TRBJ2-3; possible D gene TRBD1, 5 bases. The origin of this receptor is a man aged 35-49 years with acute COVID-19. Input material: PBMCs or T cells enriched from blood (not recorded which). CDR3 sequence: CASSRYLVPKGQDTQYF. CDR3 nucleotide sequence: TGTGCCAGCAGCAGATATCTAGTTCCAAAGGGGCAAGATACGCAGTATTTT.